Below are 14 T cell receptor beta chains sequenced from a single sample in a study of cytotoxic CD8 clonotypes in ibrutinib-treated CLL (dated by TCRdb to the early 2020s). Libraries were constructed by the immunoSEQ multiplex PCR assay. TCRdb's version of the immuneACCESS table is confined to in-frame rearrangements and falls short of the full clone set. An unresolved V gene accounts for under half of the shortfall where checked; the remainder is of unknown origin. Present in this sample are about 140,000 clones, roughly 77% of which were seen just once. The ten biggest clones cover about 27% of the sample. Per the publication, the time point label means: approximately eleven months on ibrutinib. Sequenced here: PBMCs, sampled after 12 months of ibrutinib treatment. These receptors were taken from a human donor with chronic lymphocytic leukemia.

The chain carries TRBV4-2 and TRBJ2-3; TRBD2 might be the D (6 bases). CDR3 length: 18 residues. V dropped 2 bases and J dropped 1 base, with 19 bases sitting between them. The V gene's germline CDR1 is LGHNA and CDR2 YNFKEQ. The chain's CDR3 is CASSQHRDSGGGTDTQYF. In nucleotides, the CDR3 is TGTGCCAGCAGCCAACACCGGGACTCAGGCGGGGGCACAGATACGCAGTATTTT.

V usage is TRBV27 and J usage is TRBJ2-5; perhaps D is TRBD1 or TRBD2 (8 bases each). Germline values: CDR1 MNHEY, CDR2 SMNVEV (reference sequence). Trimming pared 6 bases from V and 5 bases from J, leaving 31 bases between. The CDR3 contains 19 residues. The DNA for the CDR3 is TGTGCCAGCAGCCGACAGGGGAACGGACTAGCCTTACTCCGGGAGACCCAGTACTTC. It encodes CASSRQGNGLALLRETQYF.

The J gene is TRBJ2-7, the V gene TRBV27; 8 bases line up with TRBD2. The germline V gene has CDR1 MNHEY and CDR2 SMNVEV (reference sequence). After removal of 6 bases from V and 0 bases from J, the junction contained 1 base not matched to a gene. The CDR3 runs 13 residues. The CDR3 loop is CASRSGSSYEQYF. The CDR3 DNA reads as TGTGCCAGCAGAAGCGGGAGCTCCTACGAGCAGTACTTC.

The rearrangement joins TRBV10-3 to TRBJ2-3; 9 nucleotides agree with TRBD1. V gave up 6 bases and J gave up 3 bases; unmatched junction bases: 7. Germline V CDR1 and CDR2: ENHRY, SYGVKD. The CDR3 runs 15 residues. The CDR3 DNA sequence: TGTGCCATCAGGAGACAGGGGGTGGGTACAGATACGCAGTATTTT. It yields the protein CAIRRQGVGTDTQYF.

The chain has TRBV7-9 and TRBJ1-1, with no clear D. Germline CDR1 and CDR2: SEHNR and FQNEAQ (reference sequence). Trimming removed 11 bases from V and 0 bases from J, with 16 bases in between. The CDR3 has 14 residues. CDR3 DNA sequence: TGTGCCCGAGAATCCGACACCTTGAACACTGAAGCTTTCTTT. This translates into CARESDTLNTEAFF.

As to this clone: The sample contains more than one DNA sequence encoding this CDR3. The chain has TRBV5-1 and TRBJ2-7; 11 bases line up with TRBD2. The CDR3 runs to 14 residues. CDR1 SGHRS and CDR2 YFSETQ come from the germline V gene. V was pared by 4 bases and J by 4 bases, with 4 bases of the junction left unmatched. CDR3 in amino acids: CASSLTSGIYEQYF. The CDR3 DNA sequence: TGCGCCAGCAGCCTGACTAGCGGGATATACGAGCAGTACTTC.

The chain uses TRBV18 and TRBJ1-1; weak D call: TRBD1 (6 bases). The germline V gene encodes CDR1 KGHSH and CDR2 LQKENI. The CDR3 has 13 amino acids. V lost 6 bases, J lost 9 bases, and 17 bases lay in between. In DNA form, the CDR3 reads TGTGCCAGCTCGACCGGGACACACATAAAAGCTTTCTTT. This encodes CASSTGTHIKAFF.

The chain carries TRBV7-6 and TRBJ1-5; 10 positions match TRBD1. The germline CDR1 and CDR2 sequences are SGHVS and FNYEAQ. This CDR3 spans 16 amino acids. After removal of 2 bases from V and 0 bases from J, the junction contained 1 base not matched to a gene. CDR3 DNA: TGTGCCAGCAGCTTATGGGACAGGGGTAGCAATCAGCCCCAGCATTTT. Translated: CASSLWDRGSNQPQHF.

The chain carries TRBV5-1 and TRBJ2-7; D not certain. The V and J ends lost 5 bases and 3 bases respectively, with 6 bases between them. CDR1 is SGHRS and CDR2 is YFSETQ in the germline V gene. The CDR3 runs to 11 residues. The CDR3 reads CASRRNYEQYF. The CDR3 DNA sequence: TGCGCCAGCAGACGGAACTACGAGCAGTACTTC.

The J gene is TRBJ2-2, the V gene TRBV5-6; 9 bases are a match to TRBD2. J was trimmed by 5 bases and V by 6 bases; bases with no gene match: 11. Per germline, CDR1 SGHDT and CDR2 YYEEEE. The CDR3 extends over 16 amino acids. CDR3 loop: CASKMLAGLGTGELFF. The CDR3 nucleotides are TGTGCCAGCAAGATGCTAGCGGGGTTGGGAACCGGGGAGCTGTTTTTT.

At least ten counts were recorded for this clone. This chain joins TRBV28 and TRBJ1-5; D might be TRBD1 (5 bases). This CDR3 region has 17 residues. Germline V gene lookup returns CDR1 MDHEN and CDR2 SYDVKM. V lost 5 bases and J lost 3, with 20 bases in between. CDR3 coding DNA: TGTGCCAGCAGTCCAATAGGTGGGGGAAGTTCCAATCAGCCCCAGCATTTT. It codes for CASSPIGGGSSNQPQHF. The entire variable domain, with the rest obtained from reference TRBV28 and TRBJ1-5, is as follows: DVKVTQSSRYLVKRTGEKVFLECVQDMDHENMFWYRQDPGLGLRLIYFSYDVKMKEKGDIPEGYSVSREKKERFSLILESASTNQTSMYLCASSPIGGGSSNQPQHFGDGTRLSIL.

The chain employs TRBV7-2 and TRBJ2-1; the match to TRBD2 covers 9 bases. CDR3 length: 15 amino acids. J lost 4 bases, V lost 3 bases, and 4 bases had no gene match. Germline CDR1 SGHTA, CDR2 FQGNSA. CDR3 residues: CASSLTSGGYNEQFF. Written as DNA, the CDR3 is TGTGCCAGCAGCTTGACTAGCGGAGGTTACAATGAGCAGTTCTTC.

V usage is TRBV2 and J usage is TRBJ2-2; TRBD2 aligns across 11 bases. This CDR3 has 15 residues. V lost 5 bases to trimming and J lost 5 bases; unmatched junction nucleotides: 4. From germline, CDR1 is SNHLY and CDR2 FYNNEI. The CDR3 DNA follows: TGTGCCAGCAGTTTGCTAGCGGGAGGAACCGGGGAGCTGTTTTTT. The encoded protein is CASSLLAGGTGELFF.

This chain links TRBV6-1 with TRBJ2-1; 11 bases are a match to TRBD2. Germline loops: CDR1 MNHNS, CDR2 SASEGT. This CDR3 region has 16 residues. V trimming: 1 base; J trimming: 7 bases; junction bases outside the gene matches: 6. CDR3 loop: CASSEVLAGVGNEQFF. The CDR3 DNA sequence: TGTGCCAGCAGTGAAGTACTAGCGGGGGTTGGGAATGAGCAGTTCTTC.